This TCR beta chain was captured by sequencing in a study of CD8+CD57+ T cells in acquired aplastic anemia. Study-level information: Roughly 3.1 ug was the average amount of DNA from sorted CD4+ and CD8+ cells. The study's findings and limits: For CD8+ Simpson's diversity, patients and controls showed no significant difference. Patients and controls had in common twenty-nine CD8+ CDR3 sequences.

This clonotype has a count of ten or more. Its antigen is not known. Patients picked for sequencing had shown CD8+CD57+ cell expansion detected by flow cytometry. The study profiled TCR beta VDJ and CDR3 using genomic DNA as template. TCRdb re-derived calls from the reads in MiXCR, one entry per CDR3 protein. The data contain 150,000 or so distinct CDR3 sequences, about 45% of them singletons. This TCR was sampled from a human donor with aplastic anemia. The sequencing input was sorted CD4+, CD8+, or CD8+CD57+ T cells (not recorded which) from PBMCs.

The CDR3 loop is CASSLEAGIGYTF. DNA of the CDR3: TGTGCCAGCAGCTTAGAGGCAGGGATAGGCTACACCTTC. The V call is TRBV7-2, the J call TRBJ1-2; a weak D match, TRBD1 (5 bases). The V and J ends lost 1 base and 8 bases respectively, with 11 bases between them. Germline V gene sequence: CDR1 SGHTA, CDR2 FQGNSA. This CDR3 is 13 amino acids long.